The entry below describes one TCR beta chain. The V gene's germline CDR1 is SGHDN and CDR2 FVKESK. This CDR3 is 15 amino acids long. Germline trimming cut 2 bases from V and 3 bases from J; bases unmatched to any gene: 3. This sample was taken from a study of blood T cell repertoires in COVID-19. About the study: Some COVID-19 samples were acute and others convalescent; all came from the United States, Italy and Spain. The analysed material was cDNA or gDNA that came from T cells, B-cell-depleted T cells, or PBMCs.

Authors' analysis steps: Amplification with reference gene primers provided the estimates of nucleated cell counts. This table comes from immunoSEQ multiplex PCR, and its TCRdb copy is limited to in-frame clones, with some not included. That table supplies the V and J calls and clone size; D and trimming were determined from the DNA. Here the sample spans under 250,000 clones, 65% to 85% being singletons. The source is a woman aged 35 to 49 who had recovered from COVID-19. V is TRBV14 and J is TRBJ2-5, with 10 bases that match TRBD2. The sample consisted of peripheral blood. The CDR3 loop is CASSQIGLAEETQYF. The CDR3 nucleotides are TGTGCCAGCAGCCAAATAGGACTAGCGGAAGAGACCCAGTACTTC.